Each of the 9 T cell receptor beta chains below was sequenced from the same sample in a study of technical replicates of blood from several donors. Only in-frame clones appear in the TCRdb table, and some are missing; sequencing was by immunoSEQ multiplex PCR. The data show 75,000 to 90,000 clones, with 95% to 98% seen just once and 0.3% to 0.35% held by the top ten. Source material: T cells isolated from PBMCs. The receptors were sampled from a human donor in good health.

The chain links TRBV5-6 to TRBJ1-2; 8 positions agree with TRBD1. Germline V gene lookup returns CDR1 SGHDT and CDR2 YYEEEE. J was trimmed by 3 bases and V by 5 bases; bases with no gene match: 6. The CDR3 covers 14 residues. The DNA of the CDR3 is TGTGCCAGCAGATGGGTGACAGGGGACTATGGCTACACCTTC. Translated, it gives CASRWVTGDYGYTF.

This chain uses TRBV18 with TRBJ2-7; no clear D. The CDR3 loop spans 13 amino acids. Germline values: CDR1 KGHSH, CDR2 LQKENI. Trimming removed 2 bases from V and 6 bases from J, with 11 bases in between. CDR3: CASSPGLAVEQYF. DNA for the CDR3: TGTGCCAGCTCACCAGGGTTGGCGGTCGAGCAGTACTTC.

V and J are TRBV2 and TRBJ2-7; 12 nucleotides align to TRBD2. The germline gives CDR1 SNHLY, CDR2 FYNNEI. CDR3 size: 15 residues. V gave up 3 bases and J gave up 3 bases; unmatched junction bases: 3. The CDR3 is CASSEGLAGVYEQYF. In DNA, the CDR3 is TGTGCCAGCAGTGAGGGACTAGCGGGTGTCTACGAGCAGTACTTC. Complete variable domain (other parts from reference TRBV2 and TRBJ2-7): EPEVTQTPSHQVTQMGQEVILRCVPISNHLYFYWYRQILGQKVEFLVSFYNNEISEKSEIFDDQFSVERPDGSNFTLKIRSTKLEDSAMYFCASSEGLAGVYEQYFGPGTRLTVT.

V is TRBV11-2 and J is TRBJ1-3; maybe TRBD1 (6 bases). In germline, CDR1 is SGHAT, CDR2 FQNNGV. Trimming cost V 5 bases and J 0 bases, with 14 bases left between them. The CDR3 length is 16 residues. The CDR3 loop reads CASSLVRGGSGNTIYF. The DNA of the CDR3 is TGTGCCAGCAGCCTAGTCAGGGGCGGCTCTGGAAACACCATATATTTT.

The V and J genes are TRBV7-9 and TRBJ2-3; no reliable D call. Germline CDR1 reads SEHNR; CDR2 reads FQNEAQ (reference sequence). This CDR3 has 14 residues. V lost 2 bases to trimming and J lost 2 bases, with 8 bases between them. CDR3 DNA sequence: TGTGCCAGCAGCTTACTGCGGCACACAGATACGCAGTATTTT. This codes for CASSLLRHTDTQYF.

V usage is TRBV4-1 and J usage is TRBJ2-1; 7 bases are shared with TRBD2. With 2 bases clipped from V and 9 bases from J, the junction kept 10 bases outside the gene matches. The germline CDR1 and CDR2 sequences are MGHRA and YSYEKL. The CDR3 loop spans 15 amino acids. CDR3 loop: CASSQSGLVDGEQFF. DNA for the CDR3: TGCGCCAGCAGCCAATCAGGACTAGTTGACGGTGAGCAGTTCTTC.

This rearrangement joins TRBV10-3 to TRBJ2-3; TRBD2 aligns across 9 bases. Germline-derived CDR1 and CDR2 are ENHRY and SYGVKD. This CDR3 comprises 15 residues. Trimming took 2 bases from V and 0 from J; bases not matched to a gene: 0. DNA of the CDR3: TGTGCCATCAGTGAGACTAGCGGGAGCACAGATACGCAGTATTTT. It translates to CAISETSGSTDTQYF.

This clone was observed once. The rearrangement uses TRBV6-5 and TRBJ1-2, with D perhaps matching TRBD1 (6 bases). Germline V gives CDR1 MNHEY, CDR2 SVGAGI. The CDR3 is 13 amino acids. V lost 11 bases, J lost 6 bases, and 19 bases lay in between. CDR3 protein: CASMGWGLNGYTF. CDR3 sequence (DNA): TGTGCCTCGATGGGATGGGGGCTAAATGGCTACACCTTC.

The chain employs TRBV28 and TRBJ1-2, with 12 bases identical to TRBD1. The junction had 8 bases not matched to a gene; V was cut back by 2 bases and J by 4 bases. The germline CDR1 and CDR2 sequences are MDHEN and SYDVKM. The CDR3 is 17 amino acids. CDR3 DNA sequence: TGTGCCAGCAGTTTAATACTGGGACAGGGGGCTCCCTATGGCTACACCTTC. This gives the protein CASSLILGQGAPYGYTF.